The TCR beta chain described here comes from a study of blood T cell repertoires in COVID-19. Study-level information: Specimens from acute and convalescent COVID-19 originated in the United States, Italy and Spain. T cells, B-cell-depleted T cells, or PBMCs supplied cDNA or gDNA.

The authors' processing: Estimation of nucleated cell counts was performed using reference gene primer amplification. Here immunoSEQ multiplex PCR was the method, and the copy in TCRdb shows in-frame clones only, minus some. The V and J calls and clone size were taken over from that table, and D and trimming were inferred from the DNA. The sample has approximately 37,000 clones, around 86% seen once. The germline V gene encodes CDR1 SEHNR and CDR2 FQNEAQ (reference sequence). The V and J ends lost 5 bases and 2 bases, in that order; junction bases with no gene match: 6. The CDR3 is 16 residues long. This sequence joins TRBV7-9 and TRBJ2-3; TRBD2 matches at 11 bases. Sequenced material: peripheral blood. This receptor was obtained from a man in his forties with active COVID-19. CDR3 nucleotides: TGTGCCAGCAGCGGGACTAGCGGAGCAAACACAGATACGCAGTATTTT. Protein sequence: CASSGTSGANTDTQYF.